This T cell receptor (beta chain) derives from a study of cytomegalovirus exposure and HLA in healthy donors. Of note for this clone: Its target is not known.

The length of the CDR3 is 14 residues. The ends lost 6 bases at V and 7 bases at J; junction bases unmatched: 11. CDR1 is MNHNS and CDR2 is SASEGT in the germline V gene. Both 60 Vbeta primers and 13 Jbeta primers went into the PCR. The method was immunoSEQ multiplex PCR; TCRdb's version includes in-frame clones alone and lacks a portion of them. The sample holds roughly 120,000 clones, 79% seen once. The study's findings and limits: An assumption of roughly uniform sequencing depth across donors underlay the presence/absence analyses. As confirmed in vitro, a few CMV-associated chains were specific for CMV antigens. Among CMV-associated TCR beta chains, most appeared HLA-restricted in a later analysis.

This clonotype originated in a woman aged 18 to 35 in good health and CMV-seropositive. The V call is TRBV6-1, the J call TRBJ1-1; 7 nucleotides agree with TRBD1. What was sequenced was PBMCs. The CDR3 sequence is CASRLRPGTDEAFF. CDR3 bases: TGTGCCAGCAGGCTCCGCCCCGGGACAGATGAAGCTTTCTTT.